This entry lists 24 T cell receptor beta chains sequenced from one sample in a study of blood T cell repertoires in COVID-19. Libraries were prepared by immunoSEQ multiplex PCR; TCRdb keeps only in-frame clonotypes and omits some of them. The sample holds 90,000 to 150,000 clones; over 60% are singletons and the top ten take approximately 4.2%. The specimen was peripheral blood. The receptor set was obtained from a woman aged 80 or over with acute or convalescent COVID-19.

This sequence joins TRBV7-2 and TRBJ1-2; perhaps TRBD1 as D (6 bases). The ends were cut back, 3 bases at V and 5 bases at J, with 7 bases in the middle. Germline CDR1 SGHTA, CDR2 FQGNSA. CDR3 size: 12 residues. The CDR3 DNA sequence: TGTGCCAGCAGCTTCACAGGGTATGGCTACACCTTC. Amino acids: CASSFTGYGYTF.

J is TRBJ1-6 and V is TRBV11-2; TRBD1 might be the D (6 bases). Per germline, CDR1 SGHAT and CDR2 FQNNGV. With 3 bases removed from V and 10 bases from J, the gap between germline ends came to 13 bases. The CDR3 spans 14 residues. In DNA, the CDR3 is TGTGCCAGCAGCTTGACAGGAATTTTGTCACCCCTCCACTTT. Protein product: CASSLTGILSPLHF.

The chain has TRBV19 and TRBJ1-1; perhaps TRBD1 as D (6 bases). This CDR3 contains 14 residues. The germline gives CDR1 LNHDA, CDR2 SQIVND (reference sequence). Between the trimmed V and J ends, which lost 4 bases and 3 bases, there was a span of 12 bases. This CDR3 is CASSRPDRYTEAFF. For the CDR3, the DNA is TGTGCCAGTAGTAGGCCGGACAGATACACTGAAGCTTTCTTT.

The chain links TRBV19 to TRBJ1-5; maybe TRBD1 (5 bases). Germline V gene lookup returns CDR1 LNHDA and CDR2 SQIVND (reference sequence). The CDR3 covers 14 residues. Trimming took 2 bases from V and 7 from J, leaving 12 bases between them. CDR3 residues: CASSITAGYQPQHF. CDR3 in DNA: TGTGCCAGTAGTATAACAGCAGGGTACCAGCCCCAGCATTTT.

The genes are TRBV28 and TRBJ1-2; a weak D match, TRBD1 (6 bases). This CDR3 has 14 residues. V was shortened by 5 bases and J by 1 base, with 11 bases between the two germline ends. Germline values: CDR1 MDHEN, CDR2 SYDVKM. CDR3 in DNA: TGTGCCAGCAGTCTGACAGGAGTTAACTATGGCTACACCTTC. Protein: CASSLTGVNYGYTF.

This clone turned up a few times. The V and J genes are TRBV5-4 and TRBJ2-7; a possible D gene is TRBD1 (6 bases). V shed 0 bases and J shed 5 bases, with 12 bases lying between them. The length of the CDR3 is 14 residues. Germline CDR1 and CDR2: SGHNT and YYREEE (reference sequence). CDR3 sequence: CASSLGGRGNEQYF. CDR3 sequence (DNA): TGTGCCAGCAGCTTGGGTGGCAGGGGTAACGAGCAGTACTTC.

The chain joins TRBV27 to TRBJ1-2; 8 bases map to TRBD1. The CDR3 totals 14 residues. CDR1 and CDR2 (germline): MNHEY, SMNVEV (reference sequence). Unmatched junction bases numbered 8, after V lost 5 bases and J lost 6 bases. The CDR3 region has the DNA TGTGCCAGCAGTCCATCGGACAGGGACAATGGCTACACCTTC. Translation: CASSPSDRDNGYTF.

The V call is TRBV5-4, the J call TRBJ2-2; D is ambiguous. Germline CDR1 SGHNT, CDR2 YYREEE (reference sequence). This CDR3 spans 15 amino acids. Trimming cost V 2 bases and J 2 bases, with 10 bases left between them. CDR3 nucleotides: TGTGCCAGCAGCTTTAGAAACCTAAACACCGGGGAGCTGTTTTTT. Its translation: CASSFRNLNTGELFF.

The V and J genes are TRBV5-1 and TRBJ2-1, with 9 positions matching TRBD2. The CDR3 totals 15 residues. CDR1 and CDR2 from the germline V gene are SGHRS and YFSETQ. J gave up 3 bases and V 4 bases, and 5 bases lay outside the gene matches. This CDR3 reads CASSIGLAFYNEQFF. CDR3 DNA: TGCGCCAGCAGCATCGGACTAGCGTTCTACAATGAGCAGTTCTTC.

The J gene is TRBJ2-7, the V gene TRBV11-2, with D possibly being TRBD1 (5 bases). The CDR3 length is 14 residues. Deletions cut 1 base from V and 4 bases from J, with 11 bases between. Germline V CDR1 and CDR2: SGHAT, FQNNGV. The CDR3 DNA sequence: TGTGCCAGCAGCTTAGCCAGGGTCAGTTACGAGCAGTACTTC. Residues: CASSLARVSYEQYF.

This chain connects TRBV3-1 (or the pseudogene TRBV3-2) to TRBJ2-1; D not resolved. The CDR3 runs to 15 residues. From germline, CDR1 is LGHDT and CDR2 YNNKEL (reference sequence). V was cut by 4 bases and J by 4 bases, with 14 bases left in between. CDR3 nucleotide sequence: TGTGCCAGCAGCCTAACCACGTCCCGGTACAATGAGCAGTTCTTC. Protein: CASSLTTSRYNEQFF.

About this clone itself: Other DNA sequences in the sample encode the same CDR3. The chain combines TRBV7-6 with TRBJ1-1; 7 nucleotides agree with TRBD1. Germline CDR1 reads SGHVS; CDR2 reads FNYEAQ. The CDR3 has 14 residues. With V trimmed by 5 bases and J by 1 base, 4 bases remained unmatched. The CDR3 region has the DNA TGTGCCAGCAGCCTCCGGACAGGGAACACTGAAGCTTTCTTT. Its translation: CASSLRTGNTEAFF.

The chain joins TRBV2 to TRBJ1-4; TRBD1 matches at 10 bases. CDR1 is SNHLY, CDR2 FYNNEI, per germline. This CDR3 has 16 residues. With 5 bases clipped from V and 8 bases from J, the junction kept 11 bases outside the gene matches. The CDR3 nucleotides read TGTGCCAGCAGTTTTTTAGGACAGGGGGAGGGAGAAAAACTGTTTTTT. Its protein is CASSFLGQGEGEKLFF. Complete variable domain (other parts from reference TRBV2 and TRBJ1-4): EPEVTQTPSHQVTQMGQEVILRCVPISNHLYFYWYRQILGQKVEFLVSFYNNEISEKSEIFDDQFSVERPDGSNFTLKIRSTKLEDSAMYFCASSFLGQGEGEKLFFGSGTQLSVL.

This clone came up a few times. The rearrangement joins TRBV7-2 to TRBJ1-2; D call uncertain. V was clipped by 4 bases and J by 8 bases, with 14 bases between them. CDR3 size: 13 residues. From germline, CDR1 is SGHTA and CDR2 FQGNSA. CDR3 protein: CASSYHGPGGYTF. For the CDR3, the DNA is TGTGCCAGCAGCTATCATGGGCCGGGAGGCTACACCTTC.

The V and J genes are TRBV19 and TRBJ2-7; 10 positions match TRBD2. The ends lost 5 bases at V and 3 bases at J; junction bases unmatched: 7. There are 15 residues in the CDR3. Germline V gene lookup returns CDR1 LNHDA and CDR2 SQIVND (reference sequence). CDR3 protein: CASSDPGTSVYEQYF. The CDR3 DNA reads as TGTGCCAGTAGTGACCCCGGGACTAGCGTCTACGAGCAGTACTTC. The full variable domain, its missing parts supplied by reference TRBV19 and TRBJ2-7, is DGGITQSPKYLFRKEGQNVTLSCEQNLNHDAMYWYRQDPGQGLRLIYYSQIVNDFQKGDIAEGYSVSREKKESFPLTVTSAQKNPTAFYLCASSDPGTSVYEQYFGPGTRLTVT.

CDR3 coding DNA: TGTGCCACCAGTGACCCTGGACAGCCAAAGAGCTCCTACAATGAGCAGTTCTTC. Its protein product is CATSDPGQPKSSYNEQFF. The genes are TRBV24-1 and TRBJ2-1; D is perhaps TRBD1 (6 bases). The CDR3 extends over 18 amino acids. Germline V CDR1 and CDR2: KGHDR, SFDVKD. V was trimmed by 4 bases and J by 0 bases, leaving 18 bases between them.

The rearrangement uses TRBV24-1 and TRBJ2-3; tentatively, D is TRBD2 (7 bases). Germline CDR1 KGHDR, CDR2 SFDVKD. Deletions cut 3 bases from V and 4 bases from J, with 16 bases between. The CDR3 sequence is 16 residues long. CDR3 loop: CATSDPRGGPPDTQYF. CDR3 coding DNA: TGTGCCACCAGTGATCCGCGCGGGGGCCCCCCAGATACGCAGTATTTT.

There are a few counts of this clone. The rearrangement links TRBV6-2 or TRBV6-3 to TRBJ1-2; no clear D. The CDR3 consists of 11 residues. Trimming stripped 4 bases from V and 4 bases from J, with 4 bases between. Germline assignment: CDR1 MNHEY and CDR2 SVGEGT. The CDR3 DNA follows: TGTGCCAGCAGTTCAGGCTATGGCTACACCTTC. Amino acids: CASSSGYGYTF.

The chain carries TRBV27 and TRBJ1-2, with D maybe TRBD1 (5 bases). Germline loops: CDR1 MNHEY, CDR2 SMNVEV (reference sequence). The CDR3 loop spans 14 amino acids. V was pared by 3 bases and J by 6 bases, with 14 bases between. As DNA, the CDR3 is TGTGCCAGCAGTTTGGGGGGACCGACGGATGGCTACACCTTC. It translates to CASSLGGPTDGYTF.

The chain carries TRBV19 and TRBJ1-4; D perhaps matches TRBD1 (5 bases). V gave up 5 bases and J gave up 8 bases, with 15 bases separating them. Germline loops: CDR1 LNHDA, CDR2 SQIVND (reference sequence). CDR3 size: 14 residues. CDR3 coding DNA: TGTGCCAGTAGTCAAGACGCTCGGGGGGAAAAACTGTTTTTT. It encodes CASSQDARGEKLFF.

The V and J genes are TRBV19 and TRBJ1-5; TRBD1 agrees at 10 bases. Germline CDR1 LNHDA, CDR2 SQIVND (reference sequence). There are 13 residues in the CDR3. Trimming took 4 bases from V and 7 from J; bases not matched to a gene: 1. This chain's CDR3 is CASSRDRGQPQHF. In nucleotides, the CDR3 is TGTGCCAGTAGTAGGGACAGGGGCCAGCCCCAGCATTTT.

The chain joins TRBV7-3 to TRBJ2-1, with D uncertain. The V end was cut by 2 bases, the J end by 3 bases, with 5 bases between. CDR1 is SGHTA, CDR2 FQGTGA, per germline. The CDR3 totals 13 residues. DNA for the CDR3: TGTGCCAGCAGCTTAGGCTTCTACAATGAGCAGTTCTTC. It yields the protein CASSLGFYNEQFF.

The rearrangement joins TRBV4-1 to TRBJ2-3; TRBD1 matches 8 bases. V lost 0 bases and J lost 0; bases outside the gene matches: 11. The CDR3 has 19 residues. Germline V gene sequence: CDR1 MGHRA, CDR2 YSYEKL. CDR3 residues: CASSQDPWTGTSSTDTQYF. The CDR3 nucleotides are TGCGCCAGCAGCCAAGATCCTTGGACAGGGACTTCTAGCACAGATACGCAGTATTTT.

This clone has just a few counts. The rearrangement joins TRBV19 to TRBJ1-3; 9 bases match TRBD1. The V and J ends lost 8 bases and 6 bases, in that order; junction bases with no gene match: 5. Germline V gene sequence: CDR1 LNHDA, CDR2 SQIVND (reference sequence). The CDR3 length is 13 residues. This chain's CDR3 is CASGEQGANTIYF. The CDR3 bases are TGTGCCAGTGGAGAACAGGGGGCAAACACCATATATTTT.